The 13 T cell receptor beta chains presented below share a single source sample, sequenced in a study of blood T cell repertoires in COVID-19. Method: immunoSEQ multiplex PCR; TCRdb's copy keeps in-frame clones and lacks some. Among roughly 200,000 clones listed, roughly 84% were seen once. The sample was PBMCs or T cells enriched from blood (not recorded which). The receptor set was obtained from a woman aged 25-40 years who had been exposed to COVID-19.

V and J are TRBV19 and TRBJ1-5, with 7 bases that match TRBD1. This CDR3 has 14 residues. Germline V CDR1 and CDR2: LNHDA, SQIVND (reference sequence). J was trimmed by 5 bases and V by 7 bases; bases with no gene match: 8. Here the CDR3 reads CASTRGQRDQPQHF. In DNA, the CDR3 is TGTGCCAGTACCAGGGGACAGAGGGATCAGCCCCAGCATTTT. Combining the CDR3 with reference TRBV19 and TRBJ1-5 gives the whole variable domain DGGITQSPKYLFRKEGQNVTLSCEQNLNHDAMYWYRQDPGQGLRLIYYSQIVNDFQKGDIAEGYSVSREKKESFPLTVTSAQKNPTAFYLCASTRGQRDQPQHFGDGTRLSIL.

This clone appeared a few times. The V and J genes are TRBV7-2 and TRBJ1-2; D is unresolved. Trimming cost V 1 base and J 4 bases, with 19 bases left between them. Germline values: CDR1 SGHTA, CDR2 FQGNSA. This CDR3 spans 17 amino acids. The CDR3 nucleotides read TGTGCCAGCAGCTTAGTTATCGCGGCAGACCCGGGCTATGGCTACACCTTC. Encoded protein: CASSLVIAADPGYGYTF.

The count of this clone is one. The chain combines TRBV27 with TRBJ2-2; 8 positions agree with TRBD1. The CDR3 has 14 amino acids. CDR1 is MNHEY and CDR2 is SMNVEV in the germline V gene (reference sequence). J lost 6 bases, V lost 5 bases, and 5 bases had no gene match. The CDR3 here is CASSPGTGAGELFF. In DNA, the CDR3 is TGTGCCAGCAGTCCCGGGACAGGTGCCGGGGAGCTGTTTTTT.

The CDR3 DNA reads as TGTGCCAGCAGCTTATTTAGCGGGGGTGGAGAGACCCAGTACTTC. Translated, it gives CASSLFSGGGETQYF. This chain joins TRBV7-2 and TRBJ2-5; 9 bases fit TRBD2. This CDR3 is built from 15 residues. The trim removed 2 bases at V and 4 bases at J, leaving 5 bases unmatched. Germline CDR1 is SGHTA and CDR2 is FQGNSA.

V gene TRBV6-5 combines with J gene TRBJ1-5; maybe TRBD1 (6 bases). CDR1 MNHEY and CDR2 SVGAGI come from the germline V gene. V was clipped by 5 bases and J by 5 bases, with 10 bases between them. This CDR3 spans 13 amino acids. The CDR3 DNA is TGTGCCAGCAGTATAAACAGGGATCAGCCCCAGCATTTT. This encodes CASSINRDQPQHF.

The chain joins TRBV3-1 (or the pseudogene TRBV3-2) to TRBJ1-6; TRBD1 might be the D (6 bases). CDR3 length: 15 amino acids. Trimming left V 0 bases short and J 14 bases short, with 17 bases between. The germline gives CDR1 LGHDT, CDR2 YNNKEL (reference sequence). In DNA form, the CDR3 reads TGTGCCAGCAGCCAAGACCCCGAAGAGACAGGATCCCTCCACTTT. Translated, it gives CASSQDPEETGSLHF.

CDR3 coding DNA: TGTGCCAGTAGTATCCGGCAGGGGTCTGGCTACACCTTC. This sequence encodes CASSIRQGSGYTF. The chain has TRBV19 and TRBJ1-2; D is perhaps TRBD1 (6 bases). The CDR3 is 13 residues long. The germline gives CDR1 LNHDA, CDR2 SQIVND (reference sequence). Trimming removed 3 bases from V and 7 bases from J, with 12 bases in between.

This rearrangement joins TRBV5-1 to TRBJ1-1; unclear D gene. Trimming cost V 3 bases and J 0 bases, with 15 bases left between them. Germline loops: CDR1 SGHRS, CDR2 YFSETQ. The CDR3 runs to 16 residues. CDR3 bases: TGCGCCAGCAGCTACAGAGGGCTATCTATGAACACTGAAGCTTTCTTT. Translated, it gives CASSYRGLSMNTEAFF.

The chain links TRBV5-1 to TRBJ2-5, with D tentatively TRBD1 (6 bases). Deletions cut 6 bases from V and 3 bases from J, with 24 bases between. Germline CDR1 is SGHRS and CDR2 is YFSETQ. The CDR3 runs 17 residues. CDR3 region: CASTPTVTGTYEETQYF. The CDR3 coding sequence is TGCGCCAGCACCCCGACCGTAACCGGGACATATGAAGAGACCCAGTACTTC.

The chain has TRBV7-9 and TRBJ1-1, with 11 nucleotides matching TRBD1. Trimming cost V 5 bases and J 5 bases; bases outside gene matches: 7. Germline CDR1 is SEHNR and CDR2 is FQNEAQ (reference sequence). The CDR3 totals 15 residues. The DNA for the CDR3 is TGTGCCAGCAGCCTCGGACAGGGGGCGGGTACTGAAGCTTTCTTT. Translating it yields CASSLGQGAGTEAFF.

J is TRBJ1-1 and V is TRBV19, with D possibly being TRBD1 (5 bases). Trimming took 3 bases from V and 6 from J, leaving 11 bases between them. This CDR3 is built from 13 residues. The germline gives CDR1 LNHDA, CDR2 SQIVND (reference sequence). CDR3 sequence: CASSIQTGAEAFF. CDR3 nucleotide sequence: TGTGCCAGTAGTATCCAGACGGGGGCTGAAGCTTTCTTT.

This sequence joins TRBV3-1 (or the pseudogene TRBV3-2) and TRBJ2-5; 8 bases fit TRBD1. CDR3 length equals 18 residues. Germline V CDR1 and CDR2: LGHDT, YNNKEL (reference sequence). The V gene end was trimmed by 4 bases and the J gene end by 5 bases; junction bases not matched to a gene: 18. The CDR3 bases are TGTGCCAGCAGCCGGACGGACAGGGTGATCGGTCGGCGGGAGACCCAGTACTTC. As protein: CASSRTDRVIGRRETQYF.

The genes are TRBV3-1 (or the pseudogene TRBV3-2) and TRBJ1-4; TRBD1 might be the D (5 bases). Germline values: CDR1 LGHDT, CDR2 YNNKEL (reference sequence). The CDR3 extends over 14 amino acids. The germline V and J ends were trimmed by 3 bases and 10 bases, with 15 bases remaining between them. CDR3 DNA: TGTGCCAGCAGCCACGGGTCGACGCAGGGAAAACTGTTTTTT. Amino acids: CASSHGSTQGKLFF.